This TCR beta chain was retrieved from a study of blood T cell repertoires in COVID-19 (dated by TCRdb to the early 2020s). About the investigation overall: Samples covering the acute and convalescent phases of COVID-19 were provided by collaborators in the United States, Italy and Spain. The prospective study material was composed of cDNA or gDNA derived from T cells, B-cell-depleted T cells, or PBMCs. Deeply sampled blood TCRbeta repertoires from subjects exposed to, actively infected with, or recovered from COVID-19 were included in the dataset. The repertoires were made available in a free public database intended to serve as a resource for research on the immune response to SARS-CoV-2. Samples came from the ongoing ImmuneRACE study (first 160 participants) plus 1,254 subjects from 6 global collaborators. A de-identified subject ID, COVID-19 status, age in years and sex were almost always included in the sample metadata. Where HLA class I and class II types were available, the types were taken from metadata supplied by the sample provider, not from assay-based typing.

To note about this clone: The antigen it recognizes is unknown. There are no base qualities to consult, and no much larger clone falls within one base.

Whole blood was collected in K2EDTA tubes by collaborating institutions according to the institutions' own protocols. Collaborator samples were shipped for TCRbeta analysis as frozen whole blood, isolated PBMCs, or DNA extracted from either sample type. Study-level results and caveats: The amount of clinical and demographic metadata varied by source and participant and was provided uncurated.

The immunoSEQ Assay, a bias-controlled multiplex PCR, was used to amplify TCRbeta CDR3 regions from genomic DNA. Turning to the authors' computational methods: Nucleated cell counts per sample were estimated from amplification of reference gene primers within the assay. To quantify the absolute abundance of each unique TCRbeta CDR3 rearrangement, sequence reads were collapsed and filtered. For each sample, productive Simpson clonality was calculated as the square root of Simpson's diversity index over productive rearrangements. In TCRdb, the immuneACCESS table is reduced to in-frame sequences with V and J assigned. These tables do not hold every clone; where another copy was compared, an unresolved V gene accounts for under half, and the others remain unexplained. V and J calls and clone size follow that table, whereas D and trimming were derived from the DNA. The sample records hundreds of thousands of clones, about 86% of which are singletons. More than 9.5% of the sample rests with the top ten.

CDR1 MDHEN and CDR2 SYDVKM were looked up in the germline V gene. V has 1 base trimmed and J has 10 bases trimmed; junction bases matching no gene number 4. The CDR3 holds 15 amino acids from the cysteine to the phenylalanine. The DNA shown is the 45-base CDR3, in frame from base 1. The receptor was isolated from a woman of 80 years or more with acute or convalescent COVID-19. The sequence links TRBV28 to TRBJ1-6; 10 middle bases align to TRBD1. Sequencing was done on a sample of peripheral blood. The CDR3 is CASSLSGQGRSPLHF. The DNA is TGTGCCAGCAGTTTATCGGGACAGGGGAGGTCACCCCTCCACTTT.